This T cell receptor beta chain is drawn from a study of Ad26.COV2.S vaccination and SARS-CoV-2 variants. Study details: A participant enrolled in the COV1001 Ad26.COV2.S trial arm provided the sample.

Here immunoSEQ multiplex PCR was the method, and the copy in TCRdb shows in-frame clones only, minus some. The repertoire consists of fewer than 300,000 clones, with over 75% occurring once and the leading ten covering approximately 3.3%. Documented treatment: roughly 18 received Ad26.COV2.S at low or high dose, single or two shots; about 5 received placebo; per-sample allocation not given. The samples were gathered on day 63 after the first injection of vaccine or placebo. This clone is a singleton in its sample. No antigen is known for it. The CDR3 totals 13 residues. Study outcomes and limitations: People given the vaccine had a wider spike-specific TCR breadth than placebo recipients did.

This receptor was obtained from a person between 18 and 65 years old who received the Ad26.COV2.S COVID-19 vaccine or a placebo. The gene calls are TRBV12-2 and TRBJ1-4. TRBV12-2 is reported as a pseudogene. The source material was peripheral blood, sampled in a trial of Ad26.COV2.S vaccine versus placebo. The CDR3 reads CASRLQGEGKLFF. For the CDR3, the DNA is TGTGCAAGTCGCTTACAGGGAGAGGGAAAACTGTTTTTT.